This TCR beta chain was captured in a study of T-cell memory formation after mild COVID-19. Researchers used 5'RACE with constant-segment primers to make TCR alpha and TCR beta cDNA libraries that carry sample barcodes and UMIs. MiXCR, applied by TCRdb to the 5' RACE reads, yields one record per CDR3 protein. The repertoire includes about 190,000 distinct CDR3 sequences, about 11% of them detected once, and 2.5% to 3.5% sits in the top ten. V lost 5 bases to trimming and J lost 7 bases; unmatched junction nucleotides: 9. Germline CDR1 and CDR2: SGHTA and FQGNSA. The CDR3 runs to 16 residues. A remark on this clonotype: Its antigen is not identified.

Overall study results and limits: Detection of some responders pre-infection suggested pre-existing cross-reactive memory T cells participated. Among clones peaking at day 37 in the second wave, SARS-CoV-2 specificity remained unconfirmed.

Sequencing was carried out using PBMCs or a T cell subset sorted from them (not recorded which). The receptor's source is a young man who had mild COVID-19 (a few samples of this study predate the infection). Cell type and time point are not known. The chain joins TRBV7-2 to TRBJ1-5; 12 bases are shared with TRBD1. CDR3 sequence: CASSGPGQGAGQPQHF. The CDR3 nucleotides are TGTGCCAGCAGCGGACCGGGACAGGGGGCAGGGCAGCCCCAGCATTTT.